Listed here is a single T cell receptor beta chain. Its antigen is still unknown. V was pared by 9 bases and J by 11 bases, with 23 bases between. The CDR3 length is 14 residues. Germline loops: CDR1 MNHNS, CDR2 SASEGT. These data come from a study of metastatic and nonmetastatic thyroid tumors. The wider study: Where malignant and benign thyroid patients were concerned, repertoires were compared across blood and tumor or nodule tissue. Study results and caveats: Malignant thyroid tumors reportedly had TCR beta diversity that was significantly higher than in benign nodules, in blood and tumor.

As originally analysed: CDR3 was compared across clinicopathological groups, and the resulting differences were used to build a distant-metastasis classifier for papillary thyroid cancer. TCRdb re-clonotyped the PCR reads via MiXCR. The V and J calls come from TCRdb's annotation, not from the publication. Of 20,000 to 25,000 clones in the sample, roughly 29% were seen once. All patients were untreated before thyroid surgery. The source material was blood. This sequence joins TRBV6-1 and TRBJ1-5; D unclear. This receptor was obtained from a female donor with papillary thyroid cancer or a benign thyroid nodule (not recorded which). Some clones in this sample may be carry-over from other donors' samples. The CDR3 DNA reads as TGTGCCAGGTGGTCGGGGTTAGGCAATAAGACCCAGCATTTT. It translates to CARWSGLGNKTQHF.